One sample yielded the 24 T cell receptor beta chains listed below, sequenced in a study of cytomegalovirus exposure and HLA in healthy donors. A multiplex PCR was run with 60 Vbeta primers and 13 Jbeta primers. The method was immunoSEQ multiplex PCR; TCRdb's version includes in-frame clones alone and lacks a portion of them. The listing contains some 130,000 clones. The material sequenced was PBMCs. All receptors come from a woman in her 40s in good health and CMV-seropositive.

This chain joins TRBV6-1 and TRBJ2-5; 7 bases match TRBD2. J lost 11 bases, V lost 7 bases, and 13 bases had no gene match. This CDR3 is 13 amino acids long. Germline CDR1 and CDR2: MNHNS and SASEGT. The CDR3: CASTGEGPGEQYF. Here the CDR3 DNA reads TGTGCCAGCACGGGGGAGGGCCCAGGTGAGCAGTACTTC.

V usage is TRBV7-3 and J usage is TRBJ2-1; TRBD1 matches at 10 bases. The CDR3 sequence is 16 residues long. The germline CDR1 and CDR2 sequences are SGHTA and FQGTGA. V shed 5 bases and J 8 bases; nucleotides not matched to a gene: 12. CDR3 in amino acids: CASSLQTGTGVDEQFF. In nucleotides, the CDR3 is TGTGCCAGCAGCCTCCAGACCGGGACAGGGGTCGATGAGCAGTTCTTC.

The chain employs TRBV27 and TRBJ1-2, with TRBD1 identical over 12 bases. From germline, CDR1 is MNHEY and CDR2 SMNVEV (reference sequence). V dropped 2 bases and J dropped 7; count of bases not matched to a gene: 14. This CDR3 contains 18 residues. The CDR3 DNA sequence: TGTGCCAGCAGTTTAACCCGGGACAGGGGGCGTAGGAGCGGTGGCTACACCTTC. Its protein product is CASSLTRDRGRRSGGYTF.

The J gene is TRBJ2-2, the V gene TRBV6-6; possibly TRBD2 for D (5 bases). Trimming left V 6 bases short and J 9 bases short, with 14 bases between. Germline V CDR1 and CDR2: MNHNY, SVGAGI (reference sequence). This CDR3 spans 13 amino acids. The CDR3 region is CASSSGAHRELFF. The CDR3 DNA sequence: TGTGCCAGCAGCAGCGGCGCCCACCGGGAGCTGTTTTTT.

The V and J genes are TRBV2 and TRBJ1-5, with a weak D call TRBD1 (5 bases). CDR1 and CDR2 (germline): SNHLY, FYNNEI. The ends were cut back, 0 bases at V and 5 bases at J, with 14 bases in the middle. The CDR3 totals 16 residues. The CDR3 sequence is CASSEALGTVYQPQHF. The CDR3 DNA sequence: TGTGCCAGCAGTGAAGCGCTTGGGACTGTCTATCAGCCCCAGCATTTT.

The rearrangement uses TRBV5-1 and TRBJ2-3, with 11 bases lining up with TRBD2. With V trimmed by 5 bases and J by 3 bases, 5 bases remained unmatched. CDR1 is SGHRS and CDR2 is YFSETQ in the germline V gene. The CDR3 contains 15 residues. The chain's CDR3 is CASRWTSGWTDTQYF. The CDR3 DNA follows: TGCGCCAGCAGGTGGACTAGCGGGTGGACAGATACGCAGTATTTT.

The V call is TRBV6-1, the J call TRBJ1-2, with no clear D. CDR3 length: 14 residues. Germline CDR1 and CDR2: MNHNS and SASEGT. With 7 bases removed from V and 8 bases from J, the gap between germline ends came to 20 bases. CDR3: CASNPLTAPGGYTF. CDR3 DNA sequence: TGTGCCAGCAACCCCCTCACAGCCCCGGGAGGCTACACCTTC.

This rearrangement joins TRBV30 to TRBJ1-6, with a possible D match to TRBD1 (6 bases). The CDR3 consists of 16 residues. Trimming cost V 3 bases and J 7 bases, with 19 bases left between them. Germline assignment: CDR1 GTSNPN and CDR2 SVGIG (reference sequence). CDR3 bases: TGTGCCTGGAGCCGTGGGGGCCTCGCCATCAATTCACCCCTCCACTTT. This sequence encodes CAWSRGGLAINSPLHF.

The gene calls are TRBV6-1 and TRBJ2-2; TRBD1 is a possible D gene (6 bases). The V gene lost 6 bases and the J gene lost 1 base, with 9 bases spanning the gap. CDR1 is MNHNS, CDR2 SASEGT, per germline. The CDR3 covers 14 residues. The CDR3 bases are TGTGCCAGCAGCGAGGGACAGAACACCGGGGAGCTGTTTTTT. It specifies CASSEGQNTGELFF.

The chain uses TRBV7-3 and TRBJ2-1, with TRBD2 matching over 12 bases. The germline V gene encodes CDR1 SGHTA and CDR2 FQGTGA. The CDR3 extends over 15 amino acids. V shed 5 bases and J 9 bases; nucleotides not matched to a gene: 8. The CDR3 DNA is TGTGCCAGCAGCATTATCGGACTAGCGGGAAGTGAGCAGTTCTTC. Its translation is CASSIIGLAGSEQFF.

The J gene is TRBJ1-6, the V gene TRBV10-3; perhaps TRBD1 as D (5 bases). Trimming pared 10 bases from V and 5 bases from J, leaving 12 bases between. Germline loops: CDR1 ENHRY, CDR2 SYGVKD. This CDR3 comprises 13 residues. DNA of the CDR3: TGTGCCACGCAACGGGGGGATAATTCACCCCTCCACTTT. Its protein product is CATQRGDNSPLHF.

The chain combines TRBV28 with TRBJ2-1; 10 bases agree with TRBD2. This CDR3 has 14 residues. Trimming took 3 bases from V and 8 from J; bases not matched to a gene: 4. Per the germline V gene, CDR1 is MDHEN and CDR2 is SYDVKM. CDR3 region: CASSLTSGWDEQFF. The CDR3 DNA reads TGTGCCAGCAGTTTGACTAGCGGGTGGGATGAGCAGTTCTTC.

The chain employs TRBV11-3 and TRBJ2-5; tentative D call: TRBD1 (5 bases). This CDR3 has 15 amino acids. V lost 5 bases, J lost 4 bases, and 17 bases lay in between. CDR1 and CDR2 (germline): SGHNT, YENEEA. For the CDR3, the DNA is TGTGCCAGCAGCCTGCTTGGGGCCGCGATAGAGACCCAGTACTTC. Translated, it gives CASSLLGAAIETQYF.

The chain has TRBV4-3 and TRBJ1-4, with a weak D call TRBD1 (6 bases). Per the germline V gene, CDR1 is LGHNA and CDR2 is YSLEER. The V end lost 3 bases, the J end lost 0 bases, and 8 bases lay between the germline ends. The CDR3 loop spans 15 amino acids. The CDR3 is CASSQGASTNEKLFF. DNA for the CDR3: TGCGCCAGCAGCCAGGGGGCCTCAACTAATGAAAAACTGTTTTTT.

J is TRBJ2-7 and V is TRBV19; 7 bases align to TRBD1. The CDR3 loop spans 15 amino acids. The J segment lost 0 bases and the V segment lost 2 bases, leaving 4 bases of the junction unmatched. Germline V CDR1 and CDR2: LNHDA, SQIVND (reference sequence). The CDR3 region is CASSIIGDSSYEQYF. The CDR3 DNA is TGTGCCAGTAGTATAATCGGGGACAGCTCCTACGAGCAGTACTTC.

The chain recombines TRBV5-4 with TRBJ2-1; D is unclear. The V and J ends lost 1 base and 7 bases respectively, with 9 bases between them. Germline V lookup: CDR1 SGHNT, CDR2 YYREEE (reference sequence). The CDR3 sequence is 13 residues long. The chain's CDR3 is CASSLTTKNEQFF. In DNA, the CDR3 is TGTGCCAGCAGCTTGACTACCAAGAATGAGCAGTTCTTC.

The chain couples TRBV5-1 to TRBJ2-7, with TRBD2 matching 16 bases. Germline trimming cut 3 bases from V and 5 bases from J; bases unmatched to any gene: 5. Germline CDR1 and CDR2: SGHRS and YFSETQ. This CDR3 has 16 residues. This CDR3 is CASSWGLAGGSHEQYF. CDR3 sequence (DNA): TGCGCCAGCAGCTGGGGACTAGCGGGAGGGTCCCACGAGCAGTACTTC. The entire variable domain, with the rest obtained from reference TRBV5-1 and TRBJ2-7, is as follows: KAGVTQTPRYLIKTRGQQVTLSCSPISGHRSVSWYQQTPGQGLQFLFEYFSETQRNKGNFPGRFSGRQFSNSRSEMNVSTLELGDSALYLCASSWGLAGGSHEQYFGPGTRLTVT.

The J gene is TRBJ1-2, the V gene TRBV30; D unresolved. Trimming removed 4 bases from V and 6 bases from J, with 15 bases in between. This CDR3 comprises 13 residues. Germline-derived CDR1 and CDR2 are GTSNPN and SVGIG (reference sequence). Here the CDR3 DNA reads TGTGCCTGGATTCCCGCAGACACCAATGGCTACACCTTC. It yields the protein CAWIPADTNGYTF.

This chain links TRBV5-1 with TRBJ2-1; possible D gene TRBD1, 5 bases. The CDR3 spans 14 residues. The V end lost 3 bases, the J end lost 6 bases, and 13 bases lay between the germline ends. Germline CDR1 and CDR2: SGHRS and YFSETQ. The CDR3 protein is CASSWAVGANEQFF. CDR3 sequence (DNA): TGCGCCAGCAGCTGGGCCGTTGGGGCCAATGAGCAGTTCTTC.

The chain joins TRBV18 to TRBJ2-5; D may be TRBD2 (6 bases). CDR1 and CDR2 (germline): KGHSH, LQKENI. This CDR3 is 12 amino acids long. V was clipped by 5 bases and J by 5 bases, with 9 bases between them. CDR3 sequence (DNA): TGTGCCAGCTCAACTCGGGGGGAGACCCAGTACTTC. The encoded protein is CASSTRGETQYF.

The V call is TRBV30, the J call TRBJ1-1, with 8 bases lining up with TRBD1. The junction had 7 bases not matched to a gene; V was cut back by 4 bases and J by 0 bases. The CDR3 length is 15 residues. Germline CDR1 is GTSNPN and CDR2 is SVGIG (reference sequence). The CDR3 bases are TGTGCCTGGACGTATACAGGGGGGTTGAACACTGAAGCTTTCTTT. Encoded protein: CAWTYTGGLNTEAFF.

The genes are TRBV19 and TRBJ1-3; D remains ambiguous. The germline V gene has CDR1 LNHDA and CDR2 SQIVND (reference sequence). This CDR3 is 11 amino acids long. Trimming cost V 7 bases and J 8 bases, with 9 bases left between them. The CDR3 DNA sequence: TGTGCCAGTACGAGGTCCGACACCATATATTTT. It encodes CASTRSDTIYF. Filled out from reference TRBV19 and TRBJ1-3, the complete variable domain reads DGGITQSPKYLFRKEGQNVTLSCEQNLNHDAMYWYRQDPGQGLRLIYYSQIVNDFQKGDIAEGYSVSREKKESFPLTVTSAQKNPTAFYLCASTRSDTIYFGEGSWLTVV.

J is TRBJ1-2 and V is TRBV27; D is ambiguous. V was pared by 10 bases and J by 8 bases, with 20 bases between. Germline V gene sequence: CDR1 MNHEY, CDR2 SMNVEV (reference sequence). The CDR3 has 13 residues. CDR3 region: CATRRRRVAGYTF. Here the CDR3 DNA reads TGTGCCACCAGAAGACGACGGGTCGCCGGCTACACCTTC.

The rearrangement joins TRBV30 to TRBJ1-1; 8 nucleotides match TRBD1. The CDR3 contains 14 residues. The germline V gene has CDR1 GTSNPN and CDR2 SVGIG (reference sequence). J was trimmed by 5 bases and V by 8 bases; bases with no gene match: 13. The CDR3 DNA reads TGTGCCACCCGACAAGGGCAGGGGGCGACTGAAGCTTTCTTT. Translated, it gives CATRQGQGATEAFF. Filled out from reference TRBV30 and TRBJ1-1, the complete variable domain reads SQTIHQWPATLVQPVGSPLSLECTVEGTSNPNLYWYRQAAGRGLQLLFYSVGIGQISSEVPQNLSASRPQDRQFILSSKKLLLSDSGFYLCATRQGQGATEAFFGQGTRLTVV.